This T cell receptor beta chain was identified during a study of T cell repertoires in cytomegalovirus infection. The study, taken as a whole, reports: HLA-C-restricted TCR beta clonotypes specific for CMV led the ex vivo response.

This clonotype was observed a few times. Its antigen is undetermined. From the reads, TCRdb called clonotypes with MiXCR, one entry per CDR3 protein. This sample has about 470,000 distinct CDR3 sequences; about 44% occur once, and the top ten carry 35% to 50%. The CDR3 runs to 12 residues. CDR1 and CDR2 (germline): SNHLY, FYNNEI. V gave up 5 bases and J gave up 4 bases, with 5 bases separating them. This receptor was identified in a human donor in good health (CMV status not recorded). Some clones in this sample may be carry-over from other donors' samples. This chain joins TRBV2 and TRBJ1-4; D is unclear. Here the sequenced sample was cultured PBMCs, taken from culture after CMV antigen stimulation. CDR3 DNA: TGTGCCAGCAGTTGGAGTAATGAAAAACTGTTTTTT. Translating gives CASSWSNEKLFF.